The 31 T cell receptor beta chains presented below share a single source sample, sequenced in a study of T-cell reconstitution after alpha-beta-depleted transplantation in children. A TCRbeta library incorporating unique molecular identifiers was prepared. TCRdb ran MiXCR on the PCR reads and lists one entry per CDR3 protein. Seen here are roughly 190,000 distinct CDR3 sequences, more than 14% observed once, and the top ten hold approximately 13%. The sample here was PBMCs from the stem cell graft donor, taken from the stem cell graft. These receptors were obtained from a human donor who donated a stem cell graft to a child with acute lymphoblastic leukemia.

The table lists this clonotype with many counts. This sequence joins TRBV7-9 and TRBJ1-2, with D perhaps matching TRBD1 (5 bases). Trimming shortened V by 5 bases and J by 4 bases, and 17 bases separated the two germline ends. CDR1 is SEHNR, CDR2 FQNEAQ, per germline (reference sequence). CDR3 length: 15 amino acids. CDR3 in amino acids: CASSLSRAGGYGYTF. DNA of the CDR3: TGTGCCAGCAGCCTCAGCCGTGCGGGGGGCTATGGCTACACCTTC.

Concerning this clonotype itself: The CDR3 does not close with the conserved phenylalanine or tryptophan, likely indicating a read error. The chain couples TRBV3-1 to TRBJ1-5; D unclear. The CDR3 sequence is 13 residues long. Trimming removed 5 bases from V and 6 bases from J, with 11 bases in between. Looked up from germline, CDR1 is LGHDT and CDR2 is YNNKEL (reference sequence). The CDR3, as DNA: TGTGCCAGCAGCGAGGATATGAGTCAGCCCCAGCATTTG. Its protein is CASSEDMSQPQHL.

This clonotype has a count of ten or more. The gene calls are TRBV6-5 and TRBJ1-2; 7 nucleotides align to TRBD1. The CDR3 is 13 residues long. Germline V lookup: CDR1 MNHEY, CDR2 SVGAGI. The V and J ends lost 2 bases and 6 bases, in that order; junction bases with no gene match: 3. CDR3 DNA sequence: TGTGCCAGCAGTTACACCGACAGGGATGGCTACACCTTC. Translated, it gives CASSYTDRDGYTF.

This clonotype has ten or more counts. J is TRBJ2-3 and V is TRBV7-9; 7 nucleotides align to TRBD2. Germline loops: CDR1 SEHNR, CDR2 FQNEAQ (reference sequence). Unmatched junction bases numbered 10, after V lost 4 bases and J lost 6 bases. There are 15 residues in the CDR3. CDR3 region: CASSSWERGRDTQYF. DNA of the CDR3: TGTGCCAGCAGCTCCTGGGAGCGGGGCCGGGATACGCAGTATTTT. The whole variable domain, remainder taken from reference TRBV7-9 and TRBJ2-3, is DTGVSQNPRHKITKRGQNVTFRCDPISEHNRLYWYRQTLGQGPEFLTYFQNEAQLEKSRLLSDRFSAERPKGSFSTLEIQRTEQGDSAMYLCASSSWERGRDTQYFGPGTRLTVL.

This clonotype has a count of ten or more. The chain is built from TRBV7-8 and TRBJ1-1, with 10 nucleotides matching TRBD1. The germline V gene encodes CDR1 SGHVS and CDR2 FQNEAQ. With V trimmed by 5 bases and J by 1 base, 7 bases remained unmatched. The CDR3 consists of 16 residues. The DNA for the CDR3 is TGTGCCAGCAGCATAAGACAGGGGGCTGCGAACACTGAAGCTTTCTTT. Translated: CASSIRQGAANTEAFF.

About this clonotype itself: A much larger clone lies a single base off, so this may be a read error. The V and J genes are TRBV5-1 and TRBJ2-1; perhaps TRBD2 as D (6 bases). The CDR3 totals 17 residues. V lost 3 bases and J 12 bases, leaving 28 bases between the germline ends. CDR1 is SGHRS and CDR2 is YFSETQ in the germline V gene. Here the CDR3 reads CASSSGGGLGTQGGQFF. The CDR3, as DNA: TGCGCCAGCAGCTCCGGAGGAGGGTTGGGCACACAAGGCGGGCAGTTCTTC.

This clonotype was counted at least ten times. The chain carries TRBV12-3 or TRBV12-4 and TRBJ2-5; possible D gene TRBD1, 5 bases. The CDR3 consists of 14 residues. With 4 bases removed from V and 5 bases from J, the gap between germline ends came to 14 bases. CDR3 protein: CASSSQGFGETQYF. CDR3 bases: TGTGCCAGCAGTTCTCAGGGATTTGGGGAGACCCAGTACTTC.

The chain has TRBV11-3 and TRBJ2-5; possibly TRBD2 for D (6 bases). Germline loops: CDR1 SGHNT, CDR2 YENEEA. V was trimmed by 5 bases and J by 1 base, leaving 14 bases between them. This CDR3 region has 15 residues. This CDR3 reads CASSPGLTTQETQYF. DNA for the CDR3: TGTGCCAGCAGCCCCGGACTAACAACCCAAGAGACCCAGTACTTC.

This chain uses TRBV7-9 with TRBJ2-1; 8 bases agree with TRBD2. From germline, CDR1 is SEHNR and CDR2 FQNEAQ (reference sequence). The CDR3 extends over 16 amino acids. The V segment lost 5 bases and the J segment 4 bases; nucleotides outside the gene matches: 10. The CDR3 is CASSPGGSGAYNEQFF. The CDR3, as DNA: TGTGCCAGCAGCCCCGGCGGTAGCGGGGCATACAATGAGCAGTTCTTC.

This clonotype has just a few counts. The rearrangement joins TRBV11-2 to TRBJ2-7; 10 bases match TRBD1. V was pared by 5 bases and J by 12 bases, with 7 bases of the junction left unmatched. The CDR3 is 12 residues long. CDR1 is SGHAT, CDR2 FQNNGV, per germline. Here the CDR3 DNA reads TGTGCCAGCAGCCAAAGCCGGGACAGGGGGTACTTC. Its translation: CASSQSRDRGYF.

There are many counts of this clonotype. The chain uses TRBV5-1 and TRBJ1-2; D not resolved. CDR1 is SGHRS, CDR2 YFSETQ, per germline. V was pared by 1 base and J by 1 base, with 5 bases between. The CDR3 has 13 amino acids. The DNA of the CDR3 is TGCGCCAGCAGCTTGAGCATTAACTATGGCTACACCTTC. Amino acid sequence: CASSLSINYGYTF.

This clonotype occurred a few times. The CDR3 DNA sequence: TGTGCCAGCTCACCAGATTTGCCAGGGACGGGGAACACTGAAGCTTTCTTT. This translates into CASSPDLPGTGNTEAFF. The rearrangement links TRBV18 to TRBJ1-1; the D gene is possibly TRBD1 (5 bases). Per germline, CDR1 KGHSH and CDR2 LQKENI. The CDR3 contains 17 residues. With 2 bases removed from V and 1 base from J, the gap between germline ends came to 17 bases.

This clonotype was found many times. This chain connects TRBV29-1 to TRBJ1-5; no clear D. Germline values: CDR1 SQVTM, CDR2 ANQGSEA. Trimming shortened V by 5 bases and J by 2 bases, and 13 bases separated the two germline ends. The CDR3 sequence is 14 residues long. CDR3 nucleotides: TGCAGCGTTAGGTCGTCAGGCGGCAATCAGCCCCAGCATTTT. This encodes CSVRSSGGNQPQHF.

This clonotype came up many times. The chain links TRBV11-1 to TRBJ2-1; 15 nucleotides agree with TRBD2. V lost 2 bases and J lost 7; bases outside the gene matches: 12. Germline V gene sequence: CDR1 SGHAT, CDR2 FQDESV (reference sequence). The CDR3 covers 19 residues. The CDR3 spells CASSLRTSGRAKGKNEQFF. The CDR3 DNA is TGTGCCAGCAGCTTAAGGACTAGCGGGAGGGCCAAAGGGAAGAATGAGCAGTTCTTC.

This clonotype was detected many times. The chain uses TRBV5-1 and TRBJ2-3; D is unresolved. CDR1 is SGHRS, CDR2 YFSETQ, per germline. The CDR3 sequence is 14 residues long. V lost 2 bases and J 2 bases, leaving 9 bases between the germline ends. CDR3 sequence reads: CASSLEGVTDTQYF. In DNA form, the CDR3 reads TGCGCCAGCAGCTTAGAAGGAGTCACAGATACGCAGTATTTT.

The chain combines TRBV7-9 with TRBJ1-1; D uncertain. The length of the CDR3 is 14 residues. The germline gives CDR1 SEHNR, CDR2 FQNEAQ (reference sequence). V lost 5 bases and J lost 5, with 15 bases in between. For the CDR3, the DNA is TGTGCCAGCAGCCCCTCGGCGGTCGGGACTGAAGCTTTCTTT. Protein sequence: CASSPSAVGTEAFF.

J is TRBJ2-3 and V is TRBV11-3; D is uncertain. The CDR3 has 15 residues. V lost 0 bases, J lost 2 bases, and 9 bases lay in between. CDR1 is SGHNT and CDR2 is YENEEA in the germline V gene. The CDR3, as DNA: TGTGCCAGCAGCTTAGATGGGTCCAACACAGATACGCAGTATTTT. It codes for CASSLDGSNTDTQYF.

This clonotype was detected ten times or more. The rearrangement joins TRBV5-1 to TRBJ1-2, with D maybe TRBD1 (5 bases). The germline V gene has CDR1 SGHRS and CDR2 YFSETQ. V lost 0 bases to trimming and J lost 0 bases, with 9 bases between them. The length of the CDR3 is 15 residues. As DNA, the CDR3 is TGCGCCAGCAGCTTGGAGGGGTGGGCTAACTATGGCTACACCTTC. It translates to CASSLEGWANYGYTF.

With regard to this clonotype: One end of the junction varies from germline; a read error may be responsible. The CDR3 DNA is TGTGCCATCAGTTTTAGAATGCTAGCGGGAGGGGGTAACACAGATACGCAGTATTTT. Its translation is CAISFRMLAGGGNTDTQYF. The rearrangement links TRBV12-3 or TRBV12-4 to TRBJ2-3; 12 bases line up with TRBD2. There are 19 residues in the CDR3.

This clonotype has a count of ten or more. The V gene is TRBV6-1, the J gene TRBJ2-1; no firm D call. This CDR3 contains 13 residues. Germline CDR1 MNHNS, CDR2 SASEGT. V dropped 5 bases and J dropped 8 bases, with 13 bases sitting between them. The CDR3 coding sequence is TGTGCCAGCAGTATTTCACGAGTCGATGAGCAGTTCTTC. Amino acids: CASSISRVDEQFF.

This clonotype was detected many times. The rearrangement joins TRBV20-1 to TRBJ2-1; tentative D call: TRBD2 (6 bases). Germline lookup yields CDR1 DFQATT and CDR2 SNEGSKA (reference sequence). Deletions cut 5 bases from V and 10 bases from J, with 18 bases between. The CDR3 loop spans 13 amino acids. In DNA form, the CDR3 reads TGCAGTGCTCCACGACTAGGGGAAGGGGAGCAGTTCTTC. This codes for CSAPRLGEGEQFF.

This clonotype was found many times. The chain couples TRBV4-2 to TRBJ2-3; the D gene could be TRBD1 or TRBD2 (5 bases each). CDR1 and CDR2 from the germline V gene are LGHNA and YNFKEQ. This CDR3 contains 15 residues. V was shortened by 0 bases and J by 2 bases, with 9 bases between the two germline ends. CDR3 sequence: CASSQDRGVTDTQYF. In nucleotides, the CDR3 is TGTGCCAGCAGCCAAGATAGGGGAGTCACAGATACGCAGTATTTT.

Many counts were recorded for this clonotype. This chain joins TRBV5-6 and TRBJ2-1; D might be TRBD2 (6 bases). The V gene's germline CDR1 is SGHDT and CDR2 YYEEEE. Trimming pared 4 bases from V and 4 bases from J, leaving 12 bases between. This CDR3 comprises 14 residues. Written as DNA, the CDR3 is TGTGCCAGCAGCACCCTCCGGGAGTACAATGAGCAGTTCTTC. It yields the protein CASSTLREYNEQFF.

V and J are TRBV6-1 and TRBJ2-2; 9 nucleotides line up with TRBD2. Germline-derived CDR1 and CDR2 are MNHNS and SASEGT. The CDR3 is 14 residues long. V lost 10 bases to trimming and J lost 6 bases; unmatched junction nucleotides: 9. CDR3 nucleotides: TGTGCCATTCGACGCGGGAGGGCATCCGGGGAGCTGTTTTTT. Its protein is CAIRRGRASGELFF.

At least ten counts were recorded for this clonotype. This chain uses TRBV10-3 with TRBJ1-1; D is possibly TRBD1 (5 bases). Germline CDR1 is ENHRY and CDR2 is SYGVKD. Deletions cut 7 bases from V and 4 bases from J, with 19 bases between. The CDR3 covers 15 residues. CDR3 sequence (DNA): TGTGCCATCACCAAGGGACTTTCCCGAGGCACTGAAGCTTTCTTT. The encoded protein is CAITKGLSRGTEAFF.

The CDR3 loop reads CASSSGEGNQPQHF. As DNA, the CDR3 is TGTGCCAGCAGCTCAGGGGAGGGCAATCAGCCCCAGCATTTT. The J gene is TRBJ1-5, the V gene TRBV7-9; tentative D call: TRBD1 (6 bases). V lost 4 bases and J lost 2, with 9 bases in between. Germline V gene sequence: CDR1 SEHNR, CDR2 FQNEAQ (reference sequence). This CDR3 is 14 amino acids long.

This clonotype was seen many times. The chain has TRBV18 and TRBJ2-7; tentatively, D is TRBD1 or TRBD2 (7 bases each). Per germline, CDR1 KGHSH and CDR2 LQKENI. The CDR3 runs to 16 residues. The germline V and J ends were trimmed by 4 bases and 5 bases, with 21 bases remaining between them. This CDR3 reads CASSHPTGRVANEQYF. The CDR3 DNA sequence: TGTGCCAGCTCACACCCGACAGGGAGGGTCGCCAACGAGCAGTACTTC.

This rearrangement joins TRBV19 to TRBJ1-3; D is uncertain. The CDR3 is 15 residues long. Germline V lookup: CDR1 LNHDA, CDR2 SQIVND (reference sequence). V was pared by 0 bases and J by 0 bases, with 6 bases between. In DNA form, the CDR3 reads TGTGCCAGTAGTATAGATAGGTACTCTGGAAACACCATATATTTT. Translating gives CASSIDRYSGNTIYF.

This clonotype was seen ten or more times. The CDR3 DNA sequence: TGTGCCAGCAGTGAAGGGGGCAGAAAGAAACTCAAAAACATTCAGTACTTC. Translated: CASSEGGRKKLKNIQYF. The chain uses TRBV25-1 and TRBJ2-4; perhaps TRBD1 as D (6 bases). CDR3 length: 17 amino acids. V gave up 2 bases and J gave up 3 bases, with 17 bases separating them. Germline V CDR1 and CDR2: MGHDK, SYGVNS.

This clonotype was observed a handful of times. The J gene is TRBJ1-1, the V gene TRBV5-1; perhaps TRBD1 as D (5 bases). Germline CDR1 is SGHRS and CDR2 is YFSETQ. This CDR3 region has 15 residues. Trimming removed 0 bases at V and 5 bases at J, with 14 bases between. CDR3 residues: CASSLESRRGTEAFF. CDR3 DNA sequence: TGCGCCAGCAGCTTGGAGTCCCGAAGGGGTACTGAAGCTTTCTTT.

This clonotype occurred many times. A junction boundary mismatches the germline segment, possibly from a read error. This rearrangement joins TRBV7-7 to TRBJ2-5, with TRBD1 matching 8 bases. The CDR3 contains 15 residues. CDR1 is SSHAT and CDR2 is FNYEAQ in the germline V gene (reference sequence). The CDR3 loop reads CASSPGQGRQETQYF. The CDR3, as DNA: TGTGCTAGCAGCCCTGGACAGGGAAGGCAAGAGACCCAGTACTTC. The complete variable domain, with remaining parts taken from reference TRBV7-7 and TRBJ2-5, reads GAGVSQSPRYKVTKRGQDVTLRCDPISSHATLYWYQQALGQGPEFLTYFNYEAQPDKSGLPSDRFSAERPEGSISTLTIQRTEQRDSAMYRCASSPGQGRQETQYFGPGTRLLVL.